These 30 T cell receptor beta chains were sequenced from one sample in a study of T cell responses to AZD1222 COVID-19 vaccine. TCRdb keeps only in-frame clones here, not all; method: immunoSEQ multiplex PCR. Here the sample spans about 190,000 clones, approximately 94% being singletons. Sequences were derived from peripheral blood, sampled 28 days after the second dose of the MenACWY control vaccine. Receptors originate from an adult who received the MenACWY meningococcal vaccine as a control.

V and J are TRBV6-6 and TRBJ1-2; D remains unclear. The CDR3 extends over 11 amino acids. With 2 bases removed from V and 5 bases from J, the gap between germline ends came to 3 bases. The V gene's germline CDR1 is MNHNY and CDR2 SVGAGI (reference sequence). The CDR3 DNA reads TGTGCCAGCAGTTACGAGTATGGCTACACCTTC. This gives the protein CASSYEYGYTF.

The V call is TRBV19, the J call TRBJ2-1; 8 bases align to TRBD1. Germline V gene lookup returns CDR1 LNHDA and CDR2 SQIVND (reference sequence). The CDR3 has 14 amino acids. V was clipped by 3 bases and J by 10 bases; unmatched bases: 8. CDR3 amino acids: CASSMGQGASEQFF. The CDR3 region has the DNA TGTGCCAGTAGTATGGGGCAGGGGGCGAGCGAGCAGTTCTTC.

The chain links TRBV18 to TRBJ2-1, with 8 bases matching TRBD2. Trimming cost V 2 bases and J 9 bases; bases outside gene matches: 3. CDR3 length: 13 residues. Germline CDR1 KGHSH, CDR2 LQKENI. The CDR3 coding sequence is TGTGCCAGCTCACCAGCGGGAGGAGGTGAGCAGTTCTTC. Its protein is CASSPAGGGEQFF.

The V call is TRBV9, the J call TRBJ2-5; 8 positions agree with TRBD2. The J call may be faulty, since TRBJ2-7 better matches the DNA end. Germline lookup yields CDR1 SGDLS and CDR2 YYNGEE. The CDR3 sequence is 15 residues long. CDR3 protein: CASSPTLAGRFEQYF. Written as DNA, the CDR3 is TGTGCCAGCAGCCCCACCCTAGCGGGCCGGTTCGAGCAGTACTTC.

CDR3 in amino acids: CASSQPGLLETQYF. CDR3 sequence (DNA): TGCGCCAGCAGCCAGCCGGGACTTCTAGAGACCCAGTACTTC. The chain combines TRBV4-3 with TRBJ2-5, with D perhaps TRBD2 (6 bases). CDR1 and CDR2 from the germline V gene are LGHNA and YSLEER. This CDR3 contains 14 residues. The V end lost 3 bases, the J end lost 4 bases, and 12 bases lay between the germline ends.

V is TRBV5-6 and J is TRBJ2-4; TRBD1 or TRBD2 may be the D gene (5 bases each). Germline values: CDR1 SGHDT, CDR2 YYEEEE. Trimming pared 7 bases from V and 1 base from J, leaving 12 bases between. This CDR3 contains 14 residues. The CDR3 region has the DNA TGTGCCAGCCGGGGCTCGGGGGCCAAAAACATTCAGTACTTC. The encoded protein is CASRGSGAKNIQYF.

This chain connects TRBV24-1 to TRBJ1-1; D uncertain. V was clipped by 3 bases and J by 3 bases, with 7 bases between them. The CDR3 is 13 residues long. The germline gives CDR1 KGHDR, CDR2 SFDVKD. The CDR3 DNA follows: TGTGCCACCAGTGATCGAGCCTACACTGAAGCTTTCTTT. It specifies CATSDRAYTEAFF.

V gene TRBV28 combines with J gene TRBJ1-2; D not resolved. This CDR3 is built from 13 residues. The V gene's germline CDR1 is MDHEN and CDR2 SYDVKM. Trimming removed 5 bases at V and 7 bases at J, with 14 bases between. The CDR3 is CASSIRTAGGYTF. The CDR3, as DNA: TGTGCCAGCAGTATCAGGACTGCGGGTGGCTACACCTTC.

This clone came up a few times. The V gene is TRBV24-1, the J gene TRBJ2-2, with 9 positions matching TRBD1. This CDR3 is built from 14 residues. V gave up 7 bases and J gave up 6 bases; unmatched junction bases: 5. Germline V gives CDR1 KGHDR, CDR2 SFDVKD. DNA for the CDR3: TGTGCCACCAGGGGACAGGGAGGCCCCGGGGAGCTGTTTTTT. Amino acid sequence: CATRGQGGPGELFF.

With regard to this clone: Other nucleotide sequences in the sample specify the same CDR3. This chain connects TRBV5-1 to TRBJ2-5; a weak D match, TRBD1 (6 bases). Germline V gene data show CDR1 as SGHRS and CDR2 as YFSETQ. The CDR3 length is 14 residues. The V end was cut by 0 bases, the J end by 2 bases, with 8 bases between. DNA for the CDR3: TGCGCCAGCAGCTTGGGGACAGTACAAGAGACCCAGTACTTC. This translates into CASSLGTVQETQYF.

About this clone itself: A junction boundary mismatches the germline segment, possibly from a read error. J is TRBJ1-1 and V is TRBV28; tentatively, D is TRBD1 (5 bases). The CDR3 loop spans 11 amino acids. Germline lookup yields CDR1 MDHEN and CDR2 SYDVKM. For the CDR3, the DNA is TGTGCCGGCCGGGGAGGGGTGAAGCTTGAATTT. This sequence encodes CAGRGGVKLEF.

The chain recombines TRBV19 with TRBJ2-7; perhaps D is TRBD1 or TRBD2 (5 bases each). The length of the CDR3 is 15 residues. Per germline, CDR1 LNHDA and CDR2 SQIVND (reference sequence). Trimming stripped 1 base from V and 3 bases from J, with 13 bases between. The CDR3 loop is CASSIALRDVYEQYF. Here the CDR3 DNA reads TGTGCCAGTAGTATAGCCCTACGGGACGTCTACGAGCAGTACTTC. Based on the CDR3 plus reference TRBV19 and TRBJ2-7, the full variable domain is DGGITQSPKYLFRKEGQNVTLSCEQNLNHDAMYWYRQDPGQGLRLIYYSQIVNDFQKGDIAEGYSVSREKKESFPLTVTSAQKNPTAFYLCASSIALRDVYEQYFGPGTRLTVT.

This chain connects TRBV2 to TRBJ1-1; D not certain. The length of the CDR3 is 14 residues. Deletions cut 5 bases from V and 1 base from J, with 11 bases between. CDR1 and CDR2 from the germline V gene are SNHLY and FYNNEI. CDR3 sequence: CASSMDHTNTEAFF. As DNA, the CDR3 is TGTGCCAGCAGTATGGATCATACGAACACTGAAGCTTTCTTT.

The rearrangement joins TRBV3-1 (or the pseudogene TRBV3-2) to TRBJ1-2, with TRBD1 identical over 7 bases. The length of the CDR3 is 15 residues. The J segment lost 7 bases and the V segment lost 0 bases, leaving 8 bases of the junction unmatched. Germline V CDR1 and CDR2: LGHDT, YNNKEL (reference sequence). The CDR3 nucleotides are TGTGCCAGCAGCCAAGACTTAGCCAGGGGGAGTGGCTACACCTTC. Translated: CASSQDLARGSGYTF.

The V and J genes are TRBV19 and TRBJ2-7; 10 bases line up with TRBD2. Germline lookup yields CDR1 LNHDA and CDR2 SQIVND (reference sequence). The CDR3 is 17 amino acids. Trimming removed 1 base from V and 0 bases from J; junction bases left unmatched: 6. In nucleotides, the CDR3 is TGTGCCAGTAGTATAGTACTAGCGGGGCTAAGCTCCTACGAGCAGTACTTC. It yields the protein CASSIVLAGLSSYEQYF. The full variable domain, rest sourced from reference TRBV19 and TRBJ2-7, is DGGITQSPKYLFRKEGQNVTLSCEQNLNHDAMYWYRQDPGQGLRLIYYSQIVNDFQKGDIAEGYSVSREKKESFPLTVTSAQKNPTAFYLCASSIVLAGLSSYEQYFGPGTRLTVT.

This clone was seen just once. V gene TRBV29-1 combines with J gene TRBJ1-1; no definite D call. This CDR3 contains 13 residues. CDR1 is SQVTM, CDR2 ANQGSEA, per germline. The ends were cut back, 0 bases at V and 5 bases at J, with 10 bases in the middle. CDR3 region: CSVEDPQVTEAFF. The CDR3 nucleotides are TGCAGCGTTGAAGATCCTCAGGTTACTGAAGCTTTCTTT. Variable domain in full (rest from reference TRBV29-1 and TRBJ1-1): SAVISQKPSRDICQRGTSLTIQCQVDSQVTMMFWYRQQPGQSLTLIATANQGSEATYESGFVIDKFPISRPNLTFSTLTVSNMSPEDSSIYLCSVEDPQVTEAFFGQGTRLTVV.

As for this clone: This specimen includes other DNA sequences encoding the same CDR3. The gene calls are TRBV6-4 and TRBJ1-5; possibly TRBD1 for D (6 bases). CDR3 length: 13 residues. CDR1 is MRHNA, CDR2 SNTAGT, per germline. Trimming took 4 bases from V and 4 from J, leaving 8 bases between them. The CDR3 is CASSVQGNQPQHF. DNA for the CDR3: TGTGCCAGCAGTGTACAGGGTAATCAGCCCCAGCATTTT.

The chain recombines TRBV4-2 with TRBJ2-7, with 7 bases fitting TRBD2. J lost 8 bases, V lost 1 base, and 11 bases had no gene match. Germline CDR1 and CDR2: LGHNA and YNFKEQ. The CDR3 contains 15 residues. CDR3 region: CASSQVGGLVSQQYF. The CDR3 nucleotides are TGTGCCAGCAGCCAAGTAGGCGGACTAGTTTCCCAGCAGTACTTC.

The chain recombines TRBV7-2 with TRBJ2-1, with unresolved D. This CDR3 has 17 residues. Trimming pared 0 bases from V and 0 bases from J, leaving 12 bases between. The germline V gene has CDR1 SGHTA and CDR2 FQGNSA. The CDR3 DNA reads TGTGCCAGCAGCTTAGCGCAGAGCCGAGGCTCCTACAATGAGCAGTTCTTC. Translated, it gives CASSLAQSRGSYNEQFF.

The V gene is TRBV5-1, the J gene TRBJ1-4; weak D call: TRBD1 (5 bases). CDR3 length: 13 residues. V was shortened by 5 bases and J by 3 bases, with 8 bases between the two germline ends. CDR1 SGHRS and CDR2 YFSETQ come from the germline V gene. In nucleotides, the CDR3 is TGCGCCAGCAGTCCAGGGTCTAATGAAAAACTGTTTTTT. Its protein is CASSPGSNEKLFF.

This clone has just one count. The rearrangement uses TRBV12-3 or TRBV12-4 and TRBJ2-1; D is unclear. Trimming removed 7 bases at V and 8 bases at J, with 15 bases between. This CDR3 is 13 amino acids long. The CDR3 coding sequence is TGTGCCAGCACCCCCTCGTGGGAAGATGAGCAGTTCTTC. Translation gives CASTPSWEDEQFF.

The chain joins TRBV5-1 to TRBJ1-1; the match to TRBD1 covers 7 bases. The V gene's germline CDR1 is SGHRS and CDR2 YFSETQ. This CDR3 has 12 residues. Losses at the gene ends were 6 bases for V and 3 bases for J; bases not matched to a gene: 2. The CDR3 is CASTTGYTEAFF. For the CDR3, the DNA is TGCGCCAGCACGACAGGGTACACTGAAGCTTTCTTT.

This chain's CDR3 is CASRPGTGVYGYTF. CDR3 bases: TGTGCCAGCAGGCCCGGGACAGGCGTCTATGGCTACACCTTC. The chain carries TRBV6-5 and TRBJ1-2; 8 bases are a match to TRBD1. In germline, CDR1 is MNHEY, CDR2 SVGAGI. The ends lost 6 bases at V and 4 bases at J; junction bases unmatched: 7. This CDR3 has 14 amino acids.

The rearrangement uses TRBV19 and TRBJ1-1; D is uncertain. This CDR3 has 11 residues. Trimming pared 4 bases from V and 6 bases from J, leaving 6 bases between. The germline V gene encodes CDR1 LNHDA and CDR2 SQIVND (reference sequence). The CDR3 loop reads CASSKFAEAFF. In DNA form, the CDR3 reads TGTGCCAGTAGTAAGTTCGCTGAAGCTTTCTTT.

This clone was found once. The J gene is TRBJ2-2, the V gene TRBV7-2; D is tentatively TRBD1 or TRBD2 (6 bases each). CDR3 length: 16 amino acids. CDR1 is SGHTA and CDR2 is FQGNSA in the germline V gene. Deletions cut 5 bases from V and 5 bases from J, with 18 bases between. CDR3 DNA: TGTGCCAGCAGCCCAAGGGGGAGGATTGGGACCGGGGAGCTGTTTTTT. Amino acid sequence: CASSPRGRIGTGELFF.

This rearrangement joins TRBV5-4 to TRBJ2-7, with TRBD1 identical over 9 bases. V dropped 3 bases and J dropped 1; count of bases not matched to a gene: 5. This CDR3 region has 15 residues. In germline, CDR1 is SGHNT, CDR2 YYREEE (reference sequence). The CDR3 spells CASSYGQGWSYEQYF. CDR3 nucleotides: TGTGCCAGCAGCTACGGACAGGGGTGGTCCTACGAGCAGTACTTC.

The chain uses TRBV28 and TRBJ2-7; D remains ambiguous. This CDR3 is 11 amino acids long. Germline CDR1 MDHEN, CDR2 SYDVKM. V was trimmed by 5 bases and J by 1 base, leaving 3 bases between them. CDR3 DNA sequence: TGTGCCAGCAGTCGATCCTACGAGCAGTACTTC. Translation gives CASSRSYEQYF.

The DNA of the CDR3 is TGTGCCACCAGCAGAGATTTCTTGGCGGGAATAACAGATACGCAGTATTTT. Amino acid sequence: CATSRDFLAGITDTQYF. The V gene is TRBV15, the J gene TRBJ2-3, with D maybe TRBD2 (6 bases). The length of the CDR3 is 17 residues. V gave up 0 bases and J gave up 3 bases, with 16 bases separating them. Germline V gene lookup returns CDR1 LNHNV and CDR2 YYDKDF (reference sequence). Filled out from reference TRBV15 and TRBJ2-3, the complete variable domain reads DAMVIQNPRYQVTQFGKPVTLSCSQTLNHNVMYWYQQKSSQAPKLLFHYYDKDFNNEADTPDNFQSRRPNTSFCFLDIRSPGLGDTAMYLCATSRDFLAGITDTQYFGPGTRLTVL.

The chain employs TRBV30 and TRBJ1-2; possibly TRBD1 for D (6 bases). Germline CDR1 reads GTSNPN; CDR2 reads SVGIG (reference sequence). V lost 2 bases and J lost 10, with 11 bases in between. The CDR3 has 11 residues. The CDR3 coding sequence is TGTGCCTGGAGTCCCACAGGGTTCTACACCTTC. Translating it yields CAWSPTGFYTF.

This chain connects TRBV11-2 to TRBJ1-5; D unclear. CDR1 and CDR2 (germline): SGHAT, FQNNGV. Trimming cost V 2 bases and J 1 base, with 3 bases left between them. CDR3 length equals 13 residues. The CDR3 here is CASSLSSNQPQHF. DNA of the CDR3: TGTGCCAGCAGCTTAAGCAGCAATCAGCCCCAGCATTTT.